The rows below give T cell receptor beta chains drawn from one sample of a study of radiotherapy plus CTLA-4 blockade in lung cancer. Only in-frame clones appear in the TCRdb table, and some are missing; sequencing was by immunoSEQ multiplex PCR. Seen here are approximately 28,000 clones, approximately 80% observed once, and the top ten hold about 7.3%. Sequenced here: peripheral blood, sampled from a patient treated with radiotherapy plus ipilimumab. The origin of the receptors is a human donor with non-small cell lung cancer who had stable disease on radiotherapy plus ipilimumab. The CDR3 runs from the conserved cysteine through the conserved F or W. Each record gives: CDR3 length, V gene, clone size, D gene, J gene, CDR3 protein, CDR3 DNA. The D gene is left open where the match is weak. A clone size is listed for some rows: how often the clone was seen (once, few, many), or a class if it is expanded.

length: 15; V: TRBV5-1; size: -; D: TRBD1; J: TRBJ1-1; CDR3: CASSQSGTGRTEAFF; DNA: TGCGCCAGCAGCCAATCCGGGACAGGGCGGACTGAAGCTTTCTTT
length: 16; V: TRBV7-3; size: once; D: TRBD1; J: TRBJ1-2; CDR3: CASSLTPQGVQYGYTF; DNA: TGTGCCAGCAGCTTAACGCCACAGGGGGTTCAGTATGGCTACACCTTC
length: 15; V: TRBV11-2; size: -; D: TRBD1; J: TRBJ2-5; CDR3: CASSSEDRGGETQYF; DNA: TGTGCCAGCAGCTCGGAGGACAGGGGAGGAGAGACCCAGTACTTC
length: 15; V: TRBV13; size: -; D: -; J: TRBJ2-2; CDR3: CASSRGVLSPGELFF; DNA: TGTGCCAGCAGTAGGGGGGTACTAAGCCCCGGGGAGCTGTTTTTT
length: 16; V: TRBV19; size: -; D: TRBD1; J: TRBJ2-2; CDR3: CASTPQRGLGTGELFF; DNA: TGTGCCAGTACTCCTCAAAGGGGGCTCGGCACCGGGGAGCTGTTTTTT
length: 18; V: TRBV2; size: few; D: -; J: TRBJ2-5; CDR3: CASSPFAVHGAKQETQYF; DNA: TGTGCCAGCAGCCCCTTCGCTGTACACGGGGCGAAGCAAGAGACCCAGTACTTC
length: 14; V: TRBV9; size: -; D: -; J: TRBJ1-1; CDR3: CASSVGADNTEAFF; DNA: TGTGCCAGCAGCGTAGGAGCGGACAACACTGAAGCTTTCTTT
length: 15; V: TRBV6-5; size: -; D: -; J: TRBJ1-3; CDR3: CASGKSASSGNTIYF; DNA: TGTGCCAGTGGGAAGTCGGCAAGCTCTGGAAACACCATATATTTT
length: 14; V: TRBV5-4; size: -; D: TRBD2; J: TRBJ2-7; CDR3: CASSLAAGGYEQYF; DNA: TGTGCCAGCAGCTTGGCAGCGGGGGGCTACGAGCAGTACTTC
length: 14; V: TRBV6-1; size: -; D: -; J: TRBJ1-2; CDR3: CASSDGGAGYGYTF; DNA: TGTGCCAGCAGTGATGGGGGGGCCGGCTATGGCTACACCTTC
length: 14; V: TRBV9; size: -; D: TRBD1; J: TRBJ1-1; CDR3: CASSPTTGTAEAFF; DNA: TGTGCCAGCAGCCCAACGACAGGGACGGCTGAAGCTTTCTTT
length: 16; V: TRBV4-2; size: -; D: TRBD1; J: TRBJ2-6; CDR3: CASSQLGQGRANVLTF; DNA: TGTGCCAGCAGCCAACTCGGACAGGGTAGGGCCAACGTCCTGACTTTC
length: 14; V: TRBV11-2; size: -; D: TRBD1; J: TRBJ1-1; CDR3: CASSSQGANTEAFF; DNA: TGTGCCAGCAGCTCCCAGGGGGCGAACACTGAAGCTTTCTTT
length: 15; V: TRBV19; size: once; D: TRBD1; J: TRBJ1-1; CDR3: CASNRGFTLGTEAFF; DNA: TGTGCCAGTAACAGGGGGTTTACGTTGGGTACTGAAGCTTTCTTT
length: 16; V: TRBV5-1; size: -; D: TRBD2; J: TRBJ2-3; CDR3: CASSLVSSGGTDTQYF; DNA: TGCGCCAGCAGCTTGGTCAGTTCGGGGGGGACAGATACGCAGTATTTT
length: 16; V: TRBV14; size: -; D: -; J: TRBJ2-2; CDR3: CASSQGIYAIAGELFF; DNA: TGTGCCAGCAGCCAGGGGATCTACGCGATCGCCGGGGAGCTGTTTTTT
length: 14; V: TRBV9; size: -; D: -; J: TRBJ1-1; CDR3: CASSATGRDTEAFF; DNA: TGTGCCAGCAGCGCGACAGGACGCGACACTGAAGCTTTCTTT
length: 14; V: TRBV10-3; size: few; D: -; J: TRBJ2-2; CDR3: CAIRRDTNTGELFF; DNA: TGTGCCATCAGAAGGGACACGAACACCGGGGAGCTGTTTTTT
length: 12; V: TRBV15; size: -; D: -; J: TRBJ2-7; CDR3: CATSTRGREQYF; DNA: TGTGCCACCAGCACCAGGGGCAGGGAGCAGTACTTC
length: 14; V: TRBV5-1; size: -; D: TRBD2; J: TRBJ2-3; CDR3: CASKLAGGTDTQYF; DNA: TGCGCCAGCAAACTAGCGGGGGGCACAGATACGCAGTATTTT
length: 15; V: TRBV2; size: -; D: -; J: TRBJ2-2; CDR3: CASSDFAGNTGELFF; DNA: TGTGCCAGCAGTGATTTTGCGGGAAACACCGGGGAGCTGTTTTTT
length: 15; V: TRBV6-4; size: -; D: TRBD2; J: TRBJ2-5; CDR3: CASSDSPSGAETQYF; DNA: TGTGCCAGCAGTGACTCTCCTAGCGGGGCGGAGACCCAGTACTTC
length: 16; V: TRBV4-3; size: once; D: TRBD2; J: TRBJ2-1; CDR3: CASSPWTSGGTNEQFF; DNA: TGCGCCAGCAGCCCCTGGACTAGCGGGGGGACCAATGAGCAGTTCTTC
length: 16; V: TRBV6-6; size: once; D: -; J: TRBJ1-5; CDR3: CASSYSGGRKNQPQHF; DNA: TGTGCCAGCAGTTATTCTGGGGGACGTAAAAATCAGCCCCAGCATTTT